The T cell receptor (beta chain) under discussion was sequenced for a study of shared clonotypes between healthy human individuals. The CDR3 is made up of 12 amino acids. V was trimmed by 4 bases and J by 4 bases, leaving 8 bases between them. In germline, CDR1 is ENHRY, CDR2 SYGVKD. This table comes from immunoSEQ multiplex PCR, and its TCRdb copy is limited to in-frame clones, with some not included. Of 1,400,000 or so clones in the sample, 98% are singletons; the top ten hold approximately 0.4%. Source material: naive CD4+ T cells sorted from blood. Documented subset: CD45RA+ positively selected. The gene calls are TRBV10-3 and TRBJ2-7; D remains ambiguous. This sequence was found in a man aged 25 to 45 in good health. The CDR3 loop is CAISGGGYEQYF. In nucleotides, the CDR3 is TGTGCCATCAGTGGGGGTGGATACGAGCAGTACTTC.